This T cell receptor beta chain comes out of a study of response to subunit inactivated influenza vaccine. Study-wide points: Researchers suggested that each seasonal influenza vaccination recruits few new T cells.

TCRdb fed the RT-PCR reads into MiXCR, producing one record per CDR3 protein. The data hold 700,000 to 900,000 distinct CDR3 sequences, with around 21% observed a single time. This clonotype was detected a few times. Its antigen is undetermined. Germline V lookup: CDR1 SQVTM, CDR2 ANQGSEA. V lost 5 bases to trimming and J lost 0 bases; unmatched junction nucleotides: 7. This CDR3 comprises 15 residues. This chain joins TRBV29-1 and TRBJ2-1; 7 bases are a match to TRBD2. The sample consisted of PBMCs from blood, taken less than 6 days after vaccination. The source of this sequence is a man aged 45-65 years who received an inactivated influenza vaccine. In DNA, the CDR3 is TGCAGCGTTCACGGGCGGGGGAGCTCCTACAATGAGCAGTTCTTC. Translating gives CSVHGRGSSYNEQFF.